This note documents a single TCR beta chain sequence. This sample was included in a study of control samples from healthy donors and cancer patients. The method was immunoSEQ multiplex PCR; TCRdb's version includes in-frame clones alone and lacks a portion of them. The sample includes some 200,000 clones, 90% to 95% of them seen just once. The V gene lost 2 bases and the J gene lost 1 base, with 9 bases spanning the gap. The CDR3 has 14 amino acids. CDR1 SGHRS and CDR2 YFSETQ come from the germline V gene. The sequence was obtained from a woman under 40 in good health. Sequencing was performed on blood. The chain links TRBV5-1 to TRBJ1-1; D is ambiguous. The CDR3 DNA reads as TGCGCCAGCAGCTTCACCGGGGAGAACACTGAAGCTTTCTTT. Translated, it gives CASSFTGENTEAFF.